The 22 T cell receptor beta chains presented below share a single source sample, sequenced in a study of cytomegalovirus exposure and HLA in healthy donors (dated by TCRdb to 2017 to 2019). Library preparation used the immunoSEQ multiplex PCR assay. For the multiplex PCR, a mixture combining 60 forward primers for TCR Vbeta segments and 13 reverse primers for TCR Jbeta segments was used. TCRdb provides this immuneACCESS table in a form limited to in-frame rearrangements. Some clones are lacking; in checked studies, under half of them reflect an unresolved V gene, and why the rest are absent is not known. In all, the sample holds some 54,000 clones, and approximately 80% of those were seen once. The ten largest account for almost 6% of the sample. Sample: PBMCs. These receptors were collected from a male donor in good health and CMV-seronegative.

CDR3 protein: CASSLGTPAGDTQYF. In DNA, the CDR3 is TGCGCCAGCAGCTTGGGGACCCCCGCGGGGGATACGCAGTATTTT. The chain combines TRBV5-1 with TRBJ2-3; the D gene is possibly TRBD2 (6 bases). This CDR3 region has 15 residues. Germline V gene data show CDR1 as SGHRS and CDR2 as YFSETQ. The V end lost 0 bases, the J end lost 6 bases, and 14 bases lay between the germline ends.

V and J are TRBV19 and TRBJ1-5; D is uncertain. Trimming removed 5 bases at V and 5 bases at J, with 10 bases between. Per germline, CDR1 LNHDA and CDR2 SQIVND (reference sequence). The CDR3 is 13 amino acids. The CDR3 nucleotides are TGTGCCAGTAGTTGGTATAGTGATCAGCCCCAGCATTTT. It encodes CASSWYSDQPQHF. Full variable domain (outside the CDR3, taken from reference TRBV19 and TRBJ1-5): DGGITQSPKYLFRKEGQNVTLSCEQNLNHDAMYWYRQDPGQGLRLIYYSQIVNDFQKGDIAEGYSVSREKKESFPLTVTSAQKNPTAFYLCASSWYSDQPQHFGDGTRLSIL.

J is TRBJ2-3 and V is TRBV27, with TRBD1 matching 9 bases. Germline CDR1 MNHEY, CDR2 SMNVEV (reference sequence). The junction had 11 bases not matched to a gene; V was cut back by 8 bases and J by 2 bases. The CDR3 covers 16 residues. CDR3 sequence (DNA): TGTGCCAGCCTTAAGCGTAGGACAGGGGACACAGATACGCAGTATTTT. Its translation is CASLKRRTGDTDTQYF.

V gene TRBV5-1 combines with J gene TRBJ2-5; maybe TRBD1 (5 bases). The CDR3 loop spans 15 amino acids. With 4 bases removed from V and 2 bases from J, the gap between germline ends came to 15 bases. The V gene's germline CDR1 is SGHRS and CDR2 YFSETQ. The CDR3 reads CASSQDPGRQETQYF. CDR3 sequence (DNA): TGCGCCAGCAGCCAAGACCCAGGGCGTCAAGAGACCCAGTACTTC.

The chain links TRBV9 to TRBJ1-2; tentatively, D is TRBD1 (6 bases). V was pared by 0 bases and J by 4 bases, with 16 bases between. There are 16 residues in the CDR3. Germline CDR1 SGDLS, CDR2 YYNGEE. CDR3 region: CASSVGEGGISYGYTF. CDR3 in DNA: TGTGCCAGCAGCGTAGGGGAAGGGGGTATAAGCTATGGCTACACCTTC.

This chain joins TRBV9 and TRBJ1-6, with D unresolved. Germline CDR1 and CDR2: SGDLS and YYNGEE. Trimming took 4 bases from V and 7 from J, leaving 9 bases between them. The CDR3 is 13 amino acids. CDR3 sequence (DNA): TGTGCCAGCAGCCCGAGAGAGAATTCACCCCTCCACTTT. This sequence encodes CASSPRENSPLHF.

This chain uses TRBV18 with TRBJ2-3; 9 bases agree with TRBD2. J was trimmed by 0 bases and V by 4 bases; bases with no gene match: 2. Germline V gene lookup returns CDR1 KGHSH and CDR2 LQKENI. The CDR3 contains 15 residues. The DNA of the CDR3 is TGTGCCAGCTCACTCCTAGCGGGGAGCACAGATACGCAGTATTTT. Translating it yields CASSLLAGSTDTQYF.

The chain combines TRBV2 with TRBJ2-7; the D is unclear. V gave up 3 bases and J gave up 6 bases, with 9 bases separating them. The CDR3 loop spans 12 amino acids. From germline, CDR1 is SNHLY and CDR2 FYNNEI. This CDR3 is CASSEGRTEQYF. CDR3 DNA sequence: TGTGCCAGCAGTGAGGGCCGAACCGAGCAGTACTTC.

The chain has TRBV20-1 and TRBJ1-1; D call uncertain. The length of the CDR3 is 11 residues. V was shortened by 8 bases and J by 6 bases, with 13 bases between the two germline ends. The V gene's germline CDR1 is DFQATT and CDR2 SNEGSKA (reference sequence). CDR3 DNA: TGCAGTACCGTCCCGGTCGCTGAAGCTTTCTTT. This encodes CSTVPVAEAFF.

The chain carries TRBV6-5 and TRBJ2-7; TRBD1 might be the D (5 bases). CDR1 and CDR2 (germline): MNHEY, SVGAGI. Trimming took 2 bases from V and 3 from J, leaving 11 bases between them. This CDR3 spans 14 amino acids. Written as DNA, the CDR3 is TGTGCCAGCAGTTACATCAAAGGGGTCTACGAGCAGTACTTC. Residues: CASSYIKGVYEQYF.

The rearrangement uses TRBV5-1 and TRBJ2-7; maybe TRBD1 (6 bases). This CDR3 is 13 amino acids long. The V and J ends lost 3 bases and 1 base respectively, with 8 bases between them. Germline V CDR1 and CDR2: SGHRS, YFSETQ. CDR3 in amino acids: CASSSGQSYEQYF. Here the CDR3 DNA reads TGCGCCAGCAGCTCCGGACAGTCCTACGAGCAGTACTTC.

V is TRBV19 and J is TRBJ2-3; tentative D call: TRBD2 (6 bases). Deletions cut 8 bases from V and 4 bases from J, with 7 bases between. The CDR3 consists of 11 residues. CDR1 and CDR2 (germline): LNHDA, SQIVND (reference sequence). CDR3 amino acids: CASGEADTQYF. The CDR3 nucleotides are TGTGCCAGTGGGGAGGCAGATACGCAGTATTTT.

J is TRBJ1-5 and V is TRBV5-6; TRBD1 aligns across 7 bases. Germline V gives CDR1 SGHDT, CDR2 YYEEEE. Losses at the gene ends were 3 bases for V and 3 bases for J; bases not matched to a gene: 6. The CDR3 length is 15 residues. CDR3: CASSSGQVHNQPQHF. The CDR3 bases are TGTGCCAGCAGCTCCGGACAGGTTCACAATCAGCCCCAGCATTTT.

The chain joins TRBV7-6 to TRBJ2-5; 9 positions match TRBD1. CDR1 SGHVS and CDR2 FNYEAQ come from the germline V gene. J lost 1 base, V lost 5 bases, and 5 bases had no gene match. The CDR3 totals 15 residues. CDR3 region: CASSQQGAVQETQYF. The CDR3, as DNA: TGTGCCAGCAGCCAACAGGGGGCCGTCCAAGAGACCCAGTACTTC.

This clone has just one count. V gene TRBV10-3 combines with J gene TRBJ1-1, with a weak D call TRBD1 (6 bases). The CDR3 has 17 amino acids. From germline, CDR1 is ENHRY and CDR2 SYGVKD. Trimming cost V 2 bases and J 11 bases, with 27 bases left between them. This CDR3 reads CAISETERGAGGLRAFF. The CDR3 DNA sequence: TGTGCCATCAGTGAGACGGAGAGGGGGGCGGGGGGGCTGAGGGCTTTCTTT.

As regards this clone: A junction boundary mismatches the germline segment, possibly from a read error. The V gene is TRBV7-7, the J gene TRBJ2-7; 12 nucleotides agree with TRBD1. In germline, CDR1 is SSHAT, CDR2 FNYEAQ (reference sequence). This CDR3 has 15 amino acids. DNA of the CDR3: TGTGCTAGCAGCACCGGGACAGGGGGCAACTACGAGCAGTACTTC. It specifies CASSTGTGGNYEQYF.

The rearrangement joins TRBV21-1 to TRBJ2-4; the D call in the table, TRBD1, was not verified against the DNA. TRBV21-1 is classified as a pseudogene. This CDR3 region has 15 residues. The CDR3 DNA reads TGTGCCAGCAGCAAAGGTGGACAGGTCAAAAACATTCAGTACTTC. It translates to CASSKGGQVKNIQYF.

The CDR3 DNA reads as TGTGCCAGCAGCTTACCCCCACGGGGGGCTGAAGCTTTCTTT. It codes for CASSLPPRGAEAFF. J is TRBJ1-1 and V is TRBV7-2, with D maybe TRBD1 (5 bases). There are 14 residues in the CDR3. CDR1 is SGHTA, CDR2 FQGNSA, per germline. Trimming took off 2 bases at V and 6 bases at J, with 13 bases between the two ends.

The chain employs TRBV2 and TRBJ1-1; D is possibly TRBD1 (5 bases). Trimming took 7 bases from V and 1 from J, leaving 13 bases between them. Germline lookup yields CDR1 SNHLY and CDR2 FYNNEI. The CDR3 is 14 amino acids. CDR3 protein: CASKGRASNTEAFF. CDR3 nucleotides: TGTGCCAGCAAGGGCAGGGCATCGAACACTGAAGCTTTCTTT.

The chain employs TRBV7-9 and TRBJ2-5; 8 bases fit TRBD1. Germline V gene lookup returns CDR1 SEHNR and CDR2 FQNEAQ (reference sequence). J was trimmed by 4 bases and V by 10 bases; bases with no gene match: 5. CDR3 length: 12 amino acids. The CDR3 region has the DNA TGTGCCACCCAGGGGGCAGGAGAGACCCAGTACTTC. Protein: CATQGAGETQYF.

J is TRBJ1-6 and V is TRBV21-1. TRBV21-1 counts as a pseudogene. The CDR3 has 15 residues. This CDR3 reads CASSRGTCRGSPLHF. As DNA, the CDR3 is TGTGCCAGCAGCAGAGGGACTTGCAGAGGTTCACCCCTCCACTTT.

The CDR3, as DNA: TGCGCCAGCGCCCGGGACACGGTGGAGAACACTGAAGCTTTCTTT. Protein product: CASARDTVENTEAFF. The J gene is TRBJ1-1, the V gene TRBV4-3; a weak D match, TRBD1 (6 bases). CDR3 size: 15 residues. V gave up 8 bases and J gave up 1 base, with 17 bases separating them. Germline lookup yields CDR1 LGHNA and CDR2 YSLEER.